What follows are 25 T cell receptor beta chains derived from one specimen sequenced in a study of cytomegalovirus exposure and HLA in healthy donors. Both 60 Vbeta primers and 13 Jbeta primers went into the PCR. The assay was immunoSEQ multiplex PCR, and TCRdb's table has in-frame clones only and misses some. In all, the sample yields around 70,000 clones. The sample consisted of PBMCs. These receptors were obtained from a man aged 35 to 55 in good health and CMV-seronegative.

V usage is TRBV7-9 and J usage is TRBJ1-5; 7 nucleotides align to TRBD1. Germline V gives CDR1 SEHNR, CDR2 FQNEAQ (reference sequence). Losses at the gene ends were 5 bases for V and 0 bases for J; bases not matched to a gene: 7. The CDR3 has 16 residues. The CDR3 here is CASSPLTGYSNQPQHF. CDR3 nucleotide sequence: TGTGCCAGCAGCCCCCTGACAGGGTATAGCAATCAGCCCCAGCATTTT. The full variable domain, completed using reference TRBV7-9 and TRBJ1-5, is DTGVSQNPRHKITKRGQNVTFRCDPISEHNRLYWYRQTLGQGPEFLTYFQNEAQLEKSRLLSDRFSAERPKGSFSTLEIQRTEQGDSAMYLCASSPLTGYSNQPQHFGDGTRLSIL.

This sequence joins TRBV19 and TRBJ2-7, with 10 positions matching TRBD2. This CDR3 spans 15 amino acids. The ends lost 4 bases at V and 3 bases at J; junction bases unmatched: 6. Germline lookup yields CDR1 LNHDA and CDR2 SQIVND (reference sequence). As DNA, the CDR3 is TGTGCCAGTAGTAGGCGGTCTAGCGGGGGCTACGAGCAGTACTTC. Its protein is CASSRRSSGGYEQYF.

The chain recombines TRBV7-6 with TRBJ2-5; 11 bases line up with TRBD1. Trimming removed 1 base from V and 4 bases from J; junction bases left unmatched: 5. CDR1 SGHVS and CDR2 FNYEAQ come from the germline V gene. The CDR3 runs to 16 residues. CDR3 DNA: TGTGCCAGCAGCTTAGGCTATGGGACAGGGGGAGAGACCCAGTACTTC. Amino acids: CASSLGYGTGGETQYF.

The CDR3 protein is CAWGRGPNDDEQYF. The CDR3 coding sequence is TGTGCCTGGGGCAGGGGACCGAATGACGACGAGCAGTACTTC. This rearrangement joins TRBV30 to TRBJ2-7; D perhaps matches TRBD1 (6 bases). This CDR3 has 14 residues. Trimming stripped 5 bases from V and 5 bases from J, with 19 bases between. In germline, CDR1 is GTSNPN, CDR2 SVGIG (reference sequence).

V and J are TRBV9 and TRBJ2-2; TRBD2 aligns across 15 bases. Germline trimming cut 4 bases from V and 7 bases from J; bases unmatched to any gene: 17. The CDR3 has 20 residues. CDR1 is SGDLS, CDR2 YYNGEE, per germline. CDR3 protein: CASSPARTSGRAWRGGELFF. The CDR3 DNA follows: TGTGCCAGCAGCCCTGCGCGGACTAGCGGGAGGGCCTGGAGAGGCGGGGAGCTGTTTTTT.

This chain uses TRBV27 with TRBJ1-4, with 7 bases aligning to TRBD1. The CDR3 has 16 amino acids. The ends lost 7 bases at V and 1 base at J; junction bases unmatched: 9. CDR1 MNHEY and CDR2 SMNVEV come from the germline V gene (reference sequence). The DNA of the CDR3 is TGTGCCAGCAAACCCGGTAGGGGGCAAACTAATGAAAAACTGTTTTTT. Translated: CASKPGRGQTNEKLFF.

V is TRBV5-1 and J is TRBJ2-3; D gene ambiguous. The CDR3 is 13 amino acids. The germline V and J ends were trimmed by 1 base and 1 base, with 4 bases remaining between them. Germline V lookup: CDR1 SGHRS, CDR2 YFSETQ. CDR3 in amino acids: CASSLRGTDTQYF. The CDR3 DNA is TGCGCCAGCAGCTTGCGGGGCACAGATACGCAGTATTTT.

The chain is built from TRBV10-2 and TRBJ2-5; no firm D call. Looked up from germline, CDR1 is WSHSY and CDR2 is SAAADI. Deletions cut 3 bases from V and 5 bases from J, with 13 bases between. The CDR3 length is 14 residues. The CDR3 DNA reads as TGCGCCAGCAGTGAAGGCGAGGTCGTGGAGACCCAGTACTTC. Translated: CASSEGEVVETQYF.

This chain joins TRBV10-3 and TRBJ1-2; TRBD1 matches 7 bases. CDR1 and CDR2 from the germline V gene are ENHRY and SYGVKD. The CDR3 contains 14 residues. V shed 6 bases, J shed 0 bases, and the junction held 4 bases outside the gene matches. The DNA of the CDR3 is TGTGCCATCAGATGGGACAGAACTAACTATGGCTACACCTTC. As protein: CAIRWDRTNYGYTF.

The chain links TRBV7-2 to TRBJ2-7, with 7 bases identical to TRBD2. The CDR3 is 14 residues long. J lost 4 bases, V lost 3 bases, and 6 bases had no gene match. Germline CDR1 is SGHTA and CDR2 is FQGNSA. The chain's CDR3 is CASSFKRGPYEQYF. The CDR3 nucleotides are TGTGCCAGCAGCTTTAAGCGGGGACCATACGAGCAGTACTTC.

The chain recombines TRBV12-5 with TRBJ2-5; 11 nucleotides agree with TRBD2. Germline V gives CDR1 LGHNT, CDR2 FRNRAP. V was clipped by 2 bases and J by 5 bases; unmatched bases: 10. This CDR3 is 17 amino acids long. CDR3 residues: CASGLNPTSGVEETQYF. The CDR3 nucleotides are TGTGCTAGTGGTTTGAACCCGACTAGCGGGGTCGAGGAGACCCAGTACTTC.

Here the CDR3 reads CASSKGRGQITYEQYF. The CDR3 DNA sequence: TGTGCCAGCAGCAAAGGGAGGGGACAGATCACCTACGAGCAGTACTTC. The V gene is TRBV21-1, the J gene TRBJ2-7; TRBD1, as called in the table, went unchecked against the DNA. TRBV21-1 is marked as a pseudogene. CDR3 length: 16 residues.

The chain uses TRBV20-1 and TRBJ2-1; TRBD2 might be the D (6 bases). From germline, CDR1 is DFQATT and CDR2 SNEGSKA (reference sequence). The length of the CDR3 is 11 residues. The V end was cut by 6 bases, the J end by 8 bases, with 11 bases between. Here the CDR3 DNA reads TGCAGTGCCACCGGGAGCCATGAGCAGTTCTTC. Translating it yields CSATGSHEQFF.

The chain is built from TRBV7-2 and TRBJ1-2, with D unclear. Per the germline V gene, CDR1 is SGHTA and CDR2 is FQGNSA. With 3 bases removed from V and 7 bases from J, the gap between germline ends came to 12 bases. The CDR3 covers 13 residues. The CDR3 DNA follows: TGTGCCAGCAGCTTGGGAGGAGATGCTGGCTACACCTTC. Its protein is CASSLGGDAGYTF.

The chain carries TRBV15 and TRBJ1-2, with TRBD1 as a possible D gene (5 bases). CDR3 length equals 15 residues. Germline values: CDR1 LNHNV, CDR2 YYDKDF (reference sequence). V was trimmed by 0 bases and J by 0 bases, leaving 8 bases between them. The CDR3 coding sequence is TGTGCCACCAGCAGAGACAGGGAAACTAACTATGGCTACACCTTC. Amino acid sequence: CATSRDRETNYGYTF.

CDR3 sequence: CASSLQGAQETQYF. For the CDR3, the DNA is TGTGCCAGCAGCTTGCAAGGGGCCCAAGAGACCCAGTACTTC. V usage is TRBV5-6 and J usage is TRBJ2-5, with D possibly matching TRBD1 (5 bases). Trimming took off 1 base at V and 1 base at J, with 8 bases between the two ends. This CDR3 is 14 amino acids long. Germline V gives CDR1 SGHDT, CDR2 YYEEEE. Combining the CDR3 with reference TRBV5-6 and TRBJ2-5 gives the whole variable domain DAGVTQSPTHLIKTRGQQVTLRCSPKSGHDTVSWYQQALGQGPQFIFQYYEEEERQRGNFPDRFSGHQFPNYSSELNVNALLLGDSALYLCASSLQGAQETQYFGPGTRLLVL.

This chain uses TRBV6-6 with TRBJ2-7; 12 nucleotides agree with TRBD1. The CDR3 runs to 14 residues. The germline gives CDR1 MNHNY, CDR2 SVGAGI (reference sequence). The V segment lost 2 bases and the J segment 5 bases; nucleotides outside the gene matches: 1. CDR3: CASSYGTGGDEQYF. The CDR3 DNA follows: TGTGCCAGCAGTTACGGGACAGGGGGCGACGAGCAGTACTTC.

The chain is built from TRBV5-1 and TRBJ2-7; D is undetermined. Germline CDR1 and CDR2: SGHRS and YFSETQ. V lost 0 bases, J lost 6 bases, and 13 bases lay in between. The CDR3 runs 14 residues. The CDR3 DNA is TGCGCCAGCAGCTTGGGCCCGGGTTCGGGCGAGCAGTACTTC. This sequence encodes CASSLGPGSGEQYF.

The CDR3 bases are TGTGCCAGCAGCAGGGACAGGGTTCTTGTCACTGAAGCTTTCTTT. Its protein is CASSRDRVLVTEAFF. V is TRBV5-5 and J is TRBJ1-1, with 9 positions matching TRBD1. Germline V gene data show CDR1 as SGHKS and CDR2 as YYEKEE (reference sequence). V was clipped by 4 bases and J by 4 bases; unmatched bases: 8. The CDR3 loop spans 15 amino acids. The full variable domain, rest sourced from reference TRBV5-5 and TRBJ1-1, is DAGVTQSPTHLIKTRGQQVTLRCSPISGHKSVSWYQQVLGQGPQFIFQYYEKEERGRGNFPDRFSARQFPNYSSELNVNALLLGDSALYLCASSRDRVLVTEAFFGQGTRLTVV.

V is TRBV2 and J is TRBJ2-1, with D possibly matching TRBD2 (5 bases). This CDR3 region has 15 residues. V lost 6 bases to trimming and J lost 0 bases, with 12 bases between them. Germline loops: CDR1 SNHLY, CDR2 FYNNEI. CDR3 amino acids: CASSGTAGSYNEQFF. The CDR3 DNA is TGTGCCAGCAGCGGAACGGCGGGCTCCTACAATGAGCAGTTCTTC.

V is TRBV7-2 and J is TRBJ1-1, with a tentative D call TRBD1 (5 bases). V was shortened by 4 bases and J by 1 base, with 7 bases between the two germline ends. The germline gives CDR1 SGHTA, CDR2 FQGNSA. The CDR3 is 13 amino acids. CDR3 protein: CASSWQGNTEAFF. CDR3 in DNA: TGTGCCAGCAGCTGGCAGGGGAACACTGAAGCTTTCTTT.

The V and J genes are TRBV28 and TRBJ1-2; D may be TRBD1 (5 bases). This CDR3 is 13 amino acids long. Germline V CDR1 and CDR2: MDHEN, SYDVKM. Trimming removed 2 bases at V and 8 bases at J, with 12 bases between. This CDR3 reads CASSLRRGRGYTF. Here the CDR3 DNA reads TGTGCCAGCAGTTTACGAAGGGGAAGAGGCTACACCTTC.

The V and J genes are TRBV2 and TRBJ2-2, with 13 bases fitting TRBD2. This CDR3 spans 21 amino acids. J gave up 2 bases and V 6 bases, and 18 bases lay outside the gene matches. CDR1 SNHLY and CDR2 FYNNEI come from the germline V gene. CDR3 sequence (DNA): TGTGCCAGCAGCCTCTCTCTGACTAGCGGGGGGCAGAAGGTTAACACCGGGGAGCTGTTTTTT. It is translated as CASSLSLTSGGQKVNTGELFF.

This chain links TRBV7-2 with TRBJ1-5; 8 bases map to TRBD1. CDR3 size: 14 residues. In germline, CDR1 is SGHTA, CDR2 FQGNSA. V was clipped by 5 bases and J by 6 bases; unmatched bases: 6. The CDR3 DNA reads as TGTGCCAGCAGCGCCCGGACAGGGACTCAGCCCCAGCATTTT. Translated, it gives CASSARTGTQPQHF.

The V gene is TRBV4-3, the J gene TRBJ2-1; TRBD1 aligns across 9 bases. The CDR3 is 15 residues long. After removal of 4 bases from V and 8 bases from J, the junction contained 9 bases not matched to a gene. Germline V gene lookup returns CDR1 LGHNA and CDR2 YSLEER. The CDR3 nucleotides read TGCGCCAGCAGCCCCCGGACAGGGGTGAGTTATGAGCAGTTCTTC. As protein: CASSPRTGVSYEQFF.